This T cell receptor beta chain originates from a study of blood T cell repertoires in COVID-19. Study details: Sources were T cells, B-cell-depleted T cells, or PBMCs; the material itself was cDNA or gDNA.

Seattle's cohort entered during active infection and was followed longitudinally. CDR3 length: 13 amino acids. The V gene end was trimmed by 2 bases and the J gene end by 8 bases; junction bases not matched to a gene: 8. Germline-derived CDR1 and CDR2 are GTSNPN and SVGIG (reference sequence). In the authors' workflow: Estimated nucleated cell counts came from reference gene primer amplification. Generated by immunoSEQ multiplex PCR, the TCRdb table keeps only in-frame clones and is missing some. Clonal size and the V and J genes are those of that table, whereas D and trimming came from the DNA. The repertoire holds some 40,000 clones, with approximately 90% as singletons.

The chain links TRBV30 to TRBJ1-2; TRBD1 aligns across 7 bases. The source is a man aged 50 to 60 with COVID-19, enrolled during active disease. The sample taken for sequencing was peripheral blood. The chain's CDR3 is CAWSLSTGHGYTF. The CDR3 nucleotides read TGTGCCTGGAGTTTATCGACAGGGCACGGCTACACCTTC.